This is a list of T cell receptor beta chains from one sample in a study of CD4+ T cells in melanoma. The data were produced by immunoSEQ multiplex PCR, yet TCRdb's version contains in-frame clones alone and is incomplete. The sample carries around 10,000 clones, 68% recorded once. Sequenced input: cells from a culture (not recorded whether cultured in vitro). These receptor sequences come from a human donor with melanoma. Both conserved end residues are part of each CDR3. Fields, in order: J gene, V gene, clone size, CDR3 protein. Part of the rows lack a size; the others show once, few, many or a class for expanded clones.

j_call: TRBJ1-6
v_call: TRBV5-1
clone_size: -
cdr3_aa: CASTPQGEPNSPLHF

j_call: TRBJ1-4
v_call: TRBV21-1
clone_size: -
cdr3_aa: CASSKEQGVTNEKLFF

j_call: TRBJ1-5
v_call: TRBV19
clone_size: -
cdr3_aa: CASSIGGLPVGLFDQPQHF

j_call: TRBJ2-2
v_call: TRBV4-2
clone_size: few
cdr3_aa: CASSPGDLNTGELFF

j_call: TRBJ2-3
v_call: TRBV5-1
clone_size: -
cdr3_aa: CASSGGLAGGITDTQYF

j_call: TRBJ1-1
v_call: TRBV6-1
clone_size: few
cdr3_aa: CASSWTVNTEAFF

j_call: TRBJ2-7
v_call: TRBV18
clone_size: -
cdr3_aa: CASSPIQGDEQYF

j_call: TRBJ2-4
v_call: TRBV25-1
clone_size: once
cdr3_aa: CASSMANIQYF

j_call: TRBJ2-1
v_call: TRBV5-1
clone_size: once
cdr3_aa: CASRTAGQNAYNEQFF

j_call: TRBJ1-5
v_call: TRBV30
clone_size: -
cdr3_aa: CAWSVAGSQPQHF

j_call: TRBJ2-3
v_call: TRBV6-1
clone_size: -
cdr3_aa: CASALSGGADTQYF

j_call: TRBJ2-6
v_call: TRBV13
clone_size: -
cdr3_aa: CASSPTGGANVLTF

j_call: TRBJ1-2
v_call: TRBV6-5
clone_size: -
cdr3_aa: CASRAPGDNYGYTF

j_call: TRBJ2-7
v_call: TRBV7-9
clone_size: -
cdr3_aa: CASSLEVSSYEQYF

j_call: TRBJ2-4
v_call: TRBV30
clone_size: -
cdr3_aa: CAWSVELAGGPTKNIQYF

j_call: TRBJ1-2
v_call: TRBV6-6
clone_size: -
cdr3_aa: CASYGQVYGYTF

j_call: TRBJ1-2
v_call: TRBV4-1
clone_size: -
cdr3_aa: CASSQVRGPRYGYTF

j_call: TRBJ1-2
v_call: TRBV7-9
clone_size: -
cdr3_aa: CASSLVQQNGYTF

j_call: TRBJ2-1
v_call: TRBV7-3
clone_size: -
cdr3_aa: CASSLTRDKRGSDNEQFF

j_call: TRBJ1-1
v_call: TRBV27
clone_size: once
cdr3_aa: CASSKRGGAMNTEAFF

j_call: TRBJ2-5
v_call: TRBV7-3
clone_size: few
cdr3_aa: CASSLTPDQETQYF

j_call: TRBJ2-3
v_call: TRBV5-5
clone_size: -
cdr3_aa: CASSRTSPDTQYF

j_call: TRBJ2-2
v_call: TRBV29-1
clone_size: medium-sized
cdr3_aa: CSVGKTGDTGELFF

j_call: TRBJ2-2
v_call: TRBV6-5
clone_size: -
cdr3_aa: CASTSGGTGELFF

j_call: TRBJ2-2
v_call: TRBV7-7
clone_size: -
cdr3_aa: CASSPGAGETGELFF

j_call: TRBJ2-5
v_call: TRBV7-8
clone_size: -
cdr3_aa: CASSLPAEDQETQYF

j_call: TRBJ2-3
v_call: TRBV4-2
clone_size: few
cdr3_aa: CASSQGPTDTQYF

j_call: TRBJ2-7
v_call: TRBV11-2
clone_size: few
cdr3_aa: CASSSTSSYEQYF

j_call: TRBJ2-5
v_call: TRBV7-8
clone_size: -
cdr3_aa: CASSSDRKTQYF

j_call: TRBJ2-7
v_call: TRBV6-6
clone_size: few
cdr3_aa: CASSYEGEQYF

j_call: TRBJ1-1
v_call: TRBV2
clone_size: -
cdr3_aa: CASTRKGTPGALTEAFF

j_call: TRBJ1-6
v_call: TRBV7-6
clone_size: few
cdr3_aa: CASTLGQGNSPLHF

j_call: TRBJ2-4
v_call: TRBV5-6
clone_size: -
cdr3_aa: CASSSGQGRLAKNIQYF

j_call: TRBJ2-2
v_call: TRBV11-2
clone_size: -
cdr3_aa: CASSPDTNTGELFF

j_call: TRBJ2-7
v_call: TRBV7-9
clone_size: -
cdr3_aa: CASSLTGQSYEQYF

j_call: TRBJ2-7
v_call: TRBV5-4
clone_size: -
cdr3_aa: CASSLEGQGTYEQYF

j_call: TRBJ1-6
v_call: TRBV7-2
clone_size: -
cdr3_aa: CASSLVGTGSRSPLHF

j_call: TRBJ1-5
v_call: TRBV27
clone_size: medium-sized
cdr3_aa: CASSRSQGDQPQHF

j_call: TRBJ1-3
v_call: TRBV5-5
clone_size: once
cdr3_aa: CASRKVSSGNTIYF

j_call: TRBJ1-1
v_call: TRBV6-6
clone_size: -
cdr3_aa: CASRVPGTPNTEAFF